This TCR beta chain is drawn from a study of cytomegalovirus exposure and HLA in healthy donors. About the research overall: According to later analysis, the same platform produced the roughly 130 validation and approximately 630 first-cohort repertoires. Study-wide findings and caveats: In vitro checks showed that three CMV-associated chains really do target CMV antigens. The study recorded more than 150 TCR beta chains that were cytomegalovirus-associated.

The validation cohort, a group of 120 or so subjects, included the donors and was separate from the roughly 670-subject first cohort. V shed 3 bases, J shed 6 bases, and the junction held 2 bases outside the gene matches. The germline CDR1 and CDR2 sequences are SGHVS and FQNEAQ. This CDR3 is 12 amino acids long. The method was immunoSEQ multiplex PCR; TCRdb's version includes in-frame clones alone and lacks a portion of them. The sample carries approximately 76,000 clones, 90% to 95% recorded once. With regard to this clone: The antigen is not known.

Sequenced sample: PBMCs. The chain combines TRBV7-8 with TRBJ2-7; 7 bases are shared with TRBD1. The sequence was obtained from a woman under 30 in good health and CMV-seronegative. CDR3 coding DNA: TGTGCCAGCAGCTTCGACAGGGTCGAGCAGTACTTC. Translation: CASSFDRVEQYF.